This TCR beta chain appears in the sequencing data of a study of T cell repertoires in cytomegalovirus infection. In the study overall: CMV epitopes, recently identified HLA-C-restricted and well-studied HLA-B-restricted, were used. Indications came from public TCR beta signatures; they pointed to CMV infection and to a matching HLA type.

Notes on the study in general: CMV carriers with the relevant HLA were identified by cumulative public TCR beta family frequency. Dominant in the ex vivo response were TCR beta clonotypes restricted by HLA-C and specific for CMV.

MiXCR was run by TCRdb on the reads, yielding one entry per CDR3 protein. The sample lists more than 300,000 distinct CDR3 sequences; roughly 36% were seen once. Many counts were recorded for this clonotype. Its target is not known. Germline loops: CDR1 SGHTA, CDR2 FQGTGA. Trimming left V 5 bases short and J 4 bases short, with 17 bases between. The CDR3 has 15 residues. The chain uses TRBV7-3 and TRBJ1-2; a possible D gene is TRBD1 (5 bases). The sample was cultured PBMCs, taken from culture after CMV antigen stimulation. The TCR originated in a human donor in good health (CMV status not recorded). Some clones in this sample may be carry-over from other donors' samples. The CDR3 loop is CASSKLGGGSYGYTF. In nucleotides, the CDR3 is TGTGCCAGCAGCAAGCTCGGGGGGGGAAGCTATGGCTACACCTTC.